These T cell receptor beta chains were read from a single sample in a study of T cell responses to AZD1222 COVID-19 vaccine. Data came from immunoSEQ multiplex PCR; TCRdb stores just in-frame clones and leaves some out. Of 95,000 to 150,000 clones listed, approximately 94% were seen once; the top ten hold about 5%. The starting material was peripheral blood, obtained 28 days after the second AZD1222 dose. Receptors originate from an adult who received the AZD1222 COVID-19 vaccine. Each CDR3 is given with its conserved first and last residue. Fields, in order: V gene, CDR3 length, D gene, J gene, CDR3 protein, CDR3 DNA. D genes are given only for firm matches.

>TRBV3-1/TRBV3-2|14|TRBD1|TRBJ2-2
CASSSGQGVGELFF
TGTGCCAGCAGCTCGGGACAGGGGGTCGGGGAGCTGTTTTTT
>TRBV2|14|TRBD1|TRBJ2-7
CASMKMTGGYEQYF
TGTGCCAGCATGAAAATGACAGGGGGCTACGAGCAGTACTTC
>TRBV5-1|13|NA|TRBJ1-1
CASSPEVKDEAFF
TGCGCCAGCAGCCCTGAGGTTAAGGATGAAGCTTTCTTT
>TRBV7-3|15|NA|TRBJ2-7
CASSLNRPSSYEQYF
TGTGCCAGCAGCTTAAACAGGCCGAGCTCCTACGAGCAGTACTTC
>TRBV30|14|NA|TRBJ2-2
CAWRGVLNTGELFF
TGTGCCTGGAGGGGTGTGCTTAACACCGGGGAGCTGTTTTTT
>TRBV12-3/TRBV12-4|13|TRBD2|TRBJ2-7
CASSLMGGGEQYF
TGTGCCAGCAGTTTAATGGGCGGGGGGGAGCAGTACTTC
>TRBV5-1|14|NA|TRBJ1-1
CASSLSVMNTEAFF
TGCGCCAGCAGCTTGTCTGTTATGAACACTGAAGCTTTCTTT
>TRBV5-1|16|TRBD2|TRBJ2-5
CASSLTSGGVSETQYF
TGCGCCAGCAGCTTGACTAGCGGGGGAGTATCAGAGACCCAGTACTTC
>TRBV7-2|14|NA|TRBJ2-7
CASIPDGGWSEQYF
TGTGCCAGCATCCCGGACGGGGGCTGGTCCGAGCAGTACTTC
>TRBV5-4|15|NA|TRBJ1-1
CASSSKGRVNTEAFF
TGTGCCAGCAGCTCGAAGGGGCGAGTGAACACTGAAGCTTTCTTT
>TRBV10-3|14|TRBD1|TRBJ1-4
CATWEGQVNEKLFF
TGTGCCACCTGGGAAGGACAGGTTAATGAAAAACTGTTTTTT
>TRBV27|13|NA|TRBJ1-2
CASSQGFRDGYTF
TGTGCCAGCAGCCAGGGATTCCGAGACGGCTACACCTTC